Sequencing of this T cell receptor (beta chain) was carried out in a study of blood T cell repertoires in COVID-19. The overall study: Spain, Italy and the United States supplied samples that represented acute and convalescent COVID-19. PBMCs, B-cell-depleted T cells, or T cells provided the cDNA or gDNA that made up the material.

The method was immunoSEQ multiplex PCR; TCRdb's version includes in-frame clones alone and lacks a portion of them. The table lists 180,000 or so clones, approximately 86% of them singletons. This clone has just one count. Germline V gives CDR1 LNHDA, CDR2 SQIVND (reference sequence). This CDR3 spans 13 amino acids. V lost 4 bases to trimming and J lost 6 bases; unmatched junction nucleotides: 6. This receptor was obtained from a man in his fifties or sixties with acute or convalescent COVID-19. The chain employs TRBV19 and TRBJ2-7, with 7 bases matching TRBD1. Sequenced input: peripheral blood. CDR3 in DNA: TGTGCCAGTAGTACCCAACAGGGGACCGAGCAGTACTTC. It yields the protein CASSTQQGTEQYF.